Listed below are T cell receptor beta chains from one sample, sequenced in a study of response to subunit inactivated influenza vaccine. A single record per CDR3 protein comes from TCRdb applying MiXCR to the RT-PCR reads. The data show 200,000 to 250,000 distinct CDR3 sequences, 10% to 15% seen once. Sample: non-naive T cells sorted from PBMCs, taken less than 15 days before vaccination. All receptors derive from a man over 45 who received an inactivated influenza vaccine. CDR3s leave out the opening cysteine and the closing phenylalanine or tryptophan.

V: TRBV20-1
J: TRBJ2-1
CDR3: SARDIREGRNEQF

V: TRBV29-1
J: TRBJ1-5
CDR3: SVEKDRGSPQH

V: TRBV14
J: TRBJ2-1
CDR3: ASSQAGWLNNEQF

V: TRBV5-1
J: TRBJ1-2
CDR3: ASSSTGAYYGYT

V: TRBV3-1
J: TRBJ2-1
CDR3: ASSQVSSNEQF

V: TRBV2
J: TRBJ2-1
CDR3: ASRETSGSFNEQF

V: TRBV7-9
J: TRBJ2-1
CDR3: ASSLFTGRSYNEQF

V: TRBV10-2
J: TRBJ1-1
CDR3: ASSGGNTEAF

V: TRBV30
J: TRBJ2-7
CDR3: AWSGGQSSSYEQY

V: TRBV5-5
J: TRBJ2-1
CDR3: ASSLIAGGLYNEQF

V: TRBV5-1
J: TRBJ1-2
CDR3: ASSLGLGDYGYT

V: TRBV9
J: TRBJ2-5
CDR3: ASSPGLGGQETQY

V: TRBV12-3/TRBV12-4
J: TRBJ2-3
CDR3: ASSPPRLAETDTQY

V: TRBV12-3/TRBV12-4
J: TRBJ2-4
CDR3: ASSSTAGGSKNIQY

V: TRBV10-3
J: TRBJ1-2
CDR3: AISGAGYDYT

V: TRBV5-1
J: TRBJ1-4
CDR3: ASSQGDSTNEKLF

V: TRBV28
J: TRBJ2-1
CDR3: ASSQTSGTYEQF

V: TRBV29-1
J: TRBJ2-7
CDR3: SVLRGYYEQY

V: TRBV5-1
J: TRBJ2-1
CDR3: ASSLALVGPSNEQF

V: TRBV12-3/TRBV12-4
J: TRBJ2-5
CDR3: ASSTQGQGSGETQY

V: TRBV20-1
J: TRBJ2-5
CDR3: SAPKRGGIRETQY

V: TRBV11-2
J: TRBJ2-1
CDR3: ASSLFVSYNEQF

V: TRBV20-1
J: TRBJ2-7
CDR3: SAREWLSGVGEQY

V: TRBV4-2
J: TRBJ2-7
CDR3: ASSQDSSGRAYEQY

V: TRBV5-1
J: TRBJ1-2
CDR3: ASSLGTGGGGYT

V: TRBV10-3
J: TRBJ2-3
CDR3: AISEASGRVGTDTQY

V: TRBV6-1
J: TRBJ2-5
CDR3: ASSRTSGRGETQY

V: TRBV20-1
J: TRBJ2-3
CDR3: SARDGGGGSDTQY

V: TRBV5-6
J: TRBJ2-2
CDR3: ASSLDRDLLTGELF

V: TRBV20-1
J: TRBJ2-3
CDR3: SARLGSDTQY

V: TRBV28
J: TRBJ2-5
CDR3: ASSLFGGEAQY

V: TRBV20-1
J: TRBJ2-4
CDR3: SRPGLTIRGDGIQY

V: TRBV27
J: TRBJ1-1
CDR3: ASSSLAHLGRAAILNTEAF

V: TRBV10-3
J: TRBJ2-1
CDR3: AISDLLRDNEQF

V: TRBV3-1
J: TRBJ2-1
CDR3: ASRLTGTLSNNEQF

V: TRBV29-1
J: TRBJ2-7
CDR3: SARDGPYEQY

V: TRBV10-3
J: TRBJ1-3
CDR3: AISPGQGQGNTIY

V: TRBV9
J: TRBJ2-1
CDR3: ASSEGLGTYNEQF

V: TRBV7-2
J: TRBJ2-7
CDR3: ASSLGRQGFVYEQY